This TCR beta chain is drawn from a study of T cell responses to AZD1222 COVID-19 vaccine. Study-wide background: The analysis combined second doses at about 4 or about 12 weeks. Study findings and constraints: Only after the peak T cell response were repertoires sampled. Reportedly, nearly half of unique spike TCRs recognized epitopes outside B.1.351/B.1.1.7 mutations. Females outnumbered males among donors, who were mostly white British; clonal diversity was possibly underestimated.

Note on this clone: Antigen unknown.

Germline CDR1 reads SGHNT; CDR2 reads YYREEE (reference sequence). There are 12 residues in the CDR3. Trimming removed 5 bases from V and 7 bases from J, with 13 bases in between. This table comes from immunoSEQ multiplex PCR, and its TCRdb copy is limited to in-frame clones, with some not included. The sample yields some 120,000 clones, roughly 90% seen once. Specimen: peripheral blood, collected on day 0 of AZD1222 vaccination. This rearrangement joins TRBV5-4 to TRBJ2-7; D gene uncertain. This clonotype was obtained from an adult in good health. CDR3 DNA: TGTGCCAGCAGGTCGGACCGCAGGGAGCAGTACTTC. It translates to CASRSDRREQYF. The full variable domain, in which reference TRBV5-4 and TRBJ2-7 provide the parts outside the CDR3, is ETGVTQSPTHLIKTRGQQVTLRCSSQSGHNTVSWYQQALGQGPQFIFQYYREEENGRGNFPPRFSGLQFPNYSSELNVNALELDDSALYLCASRSDRREQYFGPGTRLTVT.